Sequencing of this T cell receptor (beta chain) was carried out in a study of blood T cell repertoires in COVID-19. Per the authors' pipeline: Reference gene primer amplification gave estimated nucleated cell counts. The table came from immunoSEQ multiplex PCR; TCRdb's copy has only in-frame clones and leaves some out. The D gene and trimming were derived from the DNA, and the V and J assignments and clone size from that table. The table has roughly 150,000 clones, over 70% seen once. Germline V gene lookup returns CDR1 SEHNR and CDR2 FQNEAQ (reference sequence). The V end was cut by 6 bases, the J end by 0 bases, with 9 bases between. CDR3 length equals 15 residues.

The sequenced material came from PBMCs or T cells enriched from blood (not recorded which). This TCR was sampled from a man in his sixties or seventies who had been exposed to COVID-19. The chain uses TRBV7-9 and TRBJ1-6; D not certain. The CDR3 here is CASRERSSYNSPLHF. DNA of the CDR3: TGTGCCAGCAGAGAAAGGAGCTCCTATAATTCACCCCTCCACTTT.